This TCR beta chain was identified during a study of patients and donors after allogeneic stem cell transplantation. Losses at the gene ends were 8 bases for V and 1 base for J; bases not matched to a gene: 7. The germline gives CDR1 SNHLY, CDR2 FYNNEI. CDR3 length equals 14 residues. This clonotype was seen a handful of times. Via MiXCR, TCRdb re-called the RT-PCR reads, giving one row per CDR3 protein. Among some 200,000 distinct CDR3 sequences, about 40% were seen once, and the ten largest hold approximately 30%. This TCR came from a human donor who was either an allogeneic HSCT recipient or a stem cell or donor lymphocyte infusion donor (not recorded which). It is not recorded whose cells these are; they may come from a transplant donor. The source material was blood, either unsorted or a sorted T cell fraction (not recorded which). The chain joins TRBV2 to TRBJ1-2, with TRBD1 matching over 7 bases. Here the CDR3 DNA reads TGTGCCAGCGAGGGACAGACCCTTAACTATGGCTACACCTTC. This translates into CASEGQTLNYGYTF.